This entry lists 18 T cell receptor beta chains sequenced from one sample in a study of neurological immune-mediated disorders. TCRdb fed the 5' RACE reads into MiXCR, producing one record per CDR3 protein. The table records about 52,000 distinct CDR3 sequences, around 3.5% of them present only once. Sequencing was done on a sample of PBMCs. The receptors come from a man aged 60 to 75 with multiple sclerosis.

This clonotype was found many times. J is TRBJ1-5 and V is TRBV20-1; 10 nucleotides match TRBD1. The CDR3 loop spans 14 amino acids. Unmatched junction bases numbered 5, after V lost 6 bases and J lost 3 bases. Germline V CDR1 and CDR2: DFQATT, SNEGSKA (reference sequence). The CDR3 here is CSAPDRGYNQPQHF. In nucleotides, the CDR3 is TGCAGTGCGCCGGACAGGGGGTACAATCAGCCCCAGCATTTT.

This clonotype was counted ten times or more. V and J are TRBV2 and TRBJ1-5, with TRBD1 as a possible D gene (6 bases). Germline CDR1 is SNHLY and CDR2 is FYNNEI. With 6 bases removed from V and 1 base from J, the gap between germline ends came to 13 bases. The CDR3 extends over 15 amino acids. The CDR3 DNA reads as TGTGCCAGCAGGAGTACAGGGATCAGCAATCAGCCCCAGCATTTT. The encoded protein is CASRSTGISNQPQHF.

V is TRBV20-1 and J is TRBJ2-3; 14 bases are a match to TRBD2. V lost 2 bases to trimming and J lost 0 bases; unmatched junction nucleotides: 16. The CDR3 contains 21 residues. Looked up from germline, CDR1 is DFQATT and CDR2 is SNEGSKA (reference sequence). The CDR3 DNA is TGCAGTGCTAGACTTTCTAAGACTAGCGGGAGGGAAGACGAGAGCACAGATACGCAGTATTTT. Amino acids: CSARLSKTSGREDESTDTQYF.

This clonotype was seen ten or more times. The V call is TRBV10-3, the J call TRBJ2-3, with a weak D call TRBD2 (6 bases). V was trimmed by 4 bases and J by 2 bases, leaving 10 bases between them. CDR3 length: 14 amino acids. Germline V gives CDR1 ENHRY, CDR2 SYGVKD. The CDR3 reads CAISAEGLTDTQYF. For the CDR3, the DNA is TGTGCCATCAGTGCTGAGGGACTCACAGATACGCAGTATTTT.

This chain uses TRBV9 with TRBJ1-2; D remains unclear. V lost 4 bases and J lost 10, with 11 bases in between. The CDR3 sequence is 11 residues long. Germline loops: CDR1 SGDLS, CDR2 YYNGEE. CDR3 residues: CASSSDVPYTF. The CDR3, as DNA: TGTGCCAGCAGCTCGGACGTCCCCTACACCTTC.

This clonotype showed up many times. The CDR3 bases are TGCGCCAGCAGCAGTTCGACAGGTCTATCTGGAAACACCATATATTTT. It translates to CASSSSTGLSGNTIYF. The chain uses TRBV5-1 and TRBJ1-3; D might be TRBD1 (6 bases). V was clipped by 4 bases and J by 1 base, with 15 bases between them. The germline gives CDR1 SGHRS, CDR2 YFSETQ. This CDR3 comprises 16 residues. The whole variable domain, filled in from reference TRBV5-1 and TRBJ1-3, reads KAGVTQTPRYLIKTRGQQVTLSCSPISGHRSVSWYQQTPGQGLQFLFEYFSETQRNKGNFPGRFSGRQFSNSRSEMNVSTLELGDSALYLCASSSSTGLSGNTIYFGEGSWLTVV.

This clonotype was seen repeatedly, ten times or more. The J gene is TRBJ2-4, the V gene TRBV6-1; 8 bases map to TRBD2. Per the germline V gene, CDR1 is MNHNS and CDR2 is SASEGT. There are 16 residues in the CDR3. The J segment lost 5 bases and the V segment lost 8 bases, leaving 14 bases of the junction unmatched. The DNA of the CDR3 is TGTGCCAGCGGTCGGGGGGGAATCGCGGGGGAAAACATTCAGTACTTC. Amino acid sequence: CASGRGGIAGENIQYF.

This clonotype was observed at least ten times. The V and J genes are TRBV7-8 and TRBJ2-7; maybe TRBD1 (5 bases). This CDR3 has 15 amino acids. CDR1 and CDR2 (germline): SGHVS, FQNEAQ. The V gene lost 6 bases and the J gene lost 2 bases, with 17 bases spanning the gap. The CDR3 protein is CASRQSRQTTYEQYF. CDR3 bases: TGTGCCAGCAGACAATCAAGACAGACAACCTACGAGCAGTACTTC.

In this sample, this clonotype turned up many times. The V and J genes are TRBV10-3 and TRBJ2-5; D ambiguous. The V end was cut by 2 bases, the J end by 6 bases, with 7 bases between. Germline CDR1 ENHRY, CDR2 SYGVKD. The CDR3 runs to 12 residues. The CDR3 region is CAISELGKTQYF. CDR3 nucleotides: TGTGCCATCAGTGAGCTTGGGAAGACCCAGTACTTC.

In this sample, this clonotype turned up many times. The chain has TRBV10-3 and TRBJ1-2; possibly TRBD1 for D (5 bases). The CDR3 length is 16 residues. V gave up 10 bases and J gave up 8 bases, with 29 bases separating them. CDR1 and CDR2 from the germline V gene are ENHRY and SYGVKD. The DNA for the CDR3 is TGTGCCAACTCCGCCTTTCTGCTCGGTTTCAAGGGGGGCTACACCTTC. Translated, it gives CANSAFLLGFKGGYTF.

This clonotype was observed many times. V is TRBV18 and J is TRBJ1-5, with a weak D call TRBD1 (5 bases). Trimming removed 6 bases at V and 0 bases at J, with 9 bases between. This CDR3 is 14 amino acids long. Germline CDR1 reads KGHSH; CDR2 reads LQKENI. The CDR3 sequence is CASSEGFSNQPQHF. The CDR3 bases are TGTGCCAGCTCGGAGGGGTTTAGCAATCAGCCCCAGCATTTT.

This clonotype was detected ten times or more. The chain joins TRBV7-2 to TRBJ2-7, with no clear D. Trimming removed 3 bases from V and 7 bases from J, with 16 bases in between. The CDR3 length is 14 residues. The germline CDR1 and CDR2 sequences are SGHTA and FQGNSA. CDR3 coding DNA: TGTGCCAGCAGCTTTTACTACCCGGGTCGGGAGCAGTACTTC. It is translated as CASSFYYPGREQYF. Full variable domain (outside the CDR3, taken from reference TRBV7-2 and TRBJ2-7): GAGVSQSPSNKVTEKGKDVELRCDPISGHTALYWYRQSLGQGLEFLIYFQGNSAPDKSGLPSDRFSAERTGGSVSTLTIQRTQQEDSAVYLCASSFYYPGREQYFGPGTRLTVT.

As DNA, the CDR3 is TGCAGTGCCTTACCCGGGAGAGAGACCTACGAGCAGTACTTC. Its protein is CSALPGRETYEQYF. This chain links TRBV20-1 with TRBJ2-7, with D possibly TRBD2 on 6 matching bases. Germline V CDR1 and CDR2: DFQATT, SNEGSKA (reference sequence). The V end lost 6 bases, the J end lost 2 bases, and 17 bases lay between the germline ends. The CDR3 runs to 14 residues.

This clonotype has at least ten counts. The chain joins TRBV20-1 to TRBJ2-1, with D maybe TRBD1 (6 bases). Trimming took off 3 bases at V and 12 bases at J, with 39 bases between the two ends. CDR3 size: 20 residues. Germline values: CDR1 DFQATT, CDR2 SNEGSKA (reference sequence). CDR3 nucleotide sequence: TGCAGTGCTAGCCATTGTTGGGACATAACCCGCATCGATTGCTCAATGGGGCAGTTCTTC. The encoded protein is CSASHCWDITRIDCSMGQFF.

At least ten counts were recorded for this clonotype. The CDR3 reads CASRASGLNTGELFF. The CDR3 DNA follows: TGTGCCAGCAGGGCTAGCGGGCTGAACACCGGGGAGCTGTTTTTT. The chain joins TRBV6-1 to TRBJ2-2; 8 positions match TRBD2. CDR3 length equals 15 residues. The germline V gene has CDR1 MNHNS and CDR2 SASEGT. Unmatched junction bases numbered 4, after V lost 6 bases and J lost 1 base.

At least ten counts were recorded for this clonotype. This rearrangement joins TRBV5-1 to TRBJ1-1, with 9 nucleotides matching TRBD1. Germline loops: CDR1 SGHRS, CDR2 YFSETQ. The CDR3 runs 15 residues. Trimming took 4 bases from V and 1 from J; bases not matched to a gene: 5. The CDR3 DNA is TGCGCCAGCAGCCCAGGGACAGGGAAGAACACTGAAGCTTTCTTT. This translates into CASSPGTGKNTEAFF.

In its sample, this clonotype was seen many times. The genes are TRBV5-1 and TRBJ2-2, with D possibly called TRBD1 or TRBD2 (5 bases each). The germline CDR1 and CDR2 sequences are SGHRS and YFSETQ. Trimming pared 1 base from V and 5 bases from J, leaving 9 bases between. The CDR3 consists of 14 residues. Here the CDR3 reads CASSLLGETGELFF. DNA of the CDR3: TGCGCCAGCAGCTTGTTGGGGGAGACCGGGGAGCTGTTTTTT.

This clonotype was found many times. This chain connects TRBV7-8 to TRBJ1-2; weak D call: TRBD1 (5 bases). V dropped 0 bases and J dropped 6 bases, with 14 bases sitting between them. Germline V gene data show CDR1 as SGHVS and CDR2 as FQNEAQ. The CDR3 runs to 15 residues. DNA of the CDR3: TGTGCCAGCAGCTTAGCGTCTGCGCAGGGACATGGCTACACCTTC. Protein: CASSLASAQGHGYTF.